This record covers a single T cell receptor beta chain. The data were taken from a study of blood T cell repertoires in COVID-19. Repertoires were generated with immunoSEQ multiplex PCR, while TCRdb's copy carries only in-frame clones and drops some. The table shows 150,000 or so clones, with roughly nine tenths occurring only once. The germline CDR1 and CDR2 sequences are SGHAT and FQNNGV. The CDR3 extends over 18 amino acids. J was trimmed by 6 bases and V by 1 base; bases with no gene match: 13. Those enrolled in Seattle joined during active infection and were followed longitudinally afterward. The TCR comes from a man aged 18 to 29 with COVID-19, enrolled during active disease. The chain employs TRBV11-2 and TRBJ2-1; 9 nucleotides align to TRBD2. Material for sequencing was peripheral blood. CDR3 loop: CASSLGGGRVLPPNEQFF. The CDR3, as DNA: TGTGCCAGCAGCTTAGGTGGCGGGAGGGTTCTACCGCCCAATGAGCAGTTCTTC.